The entry below gives a single TCR beta chain sequence along with its context. Its cognate antigen is unknown. The sample comes from a study of neoadjuvant nivolumab and ipilimumab in lung cancer. With V trimmed by 4 bases and J by 5 bases, 7 bases remained unmatched. The germline CDR1 and CDR2 sequences are SGHNT and YYREEE (reference sequence). The CDR3 extends over 14 amino acids. TCRdb keeps only in-frame clones here, not all; method: immunoSEQ multiplex PCR. The table lists 30,000 to 45,000 clones, roughly nine tenths of them singletons, with roughly 3.3% in the top ten. Study-level findings and limits: Compared with tumor-adjacent uninvolved lung, resected tumors showed greater richness and clonality.

This clonotype originated in an adult with non-small cell lung cancer. The chain employs TRBV5-4 and TRBJ1-1; TRBD1 aligns across 8 bases. Sequenced material: peripheral blood, taken before neoadjuvant nivolumab, alone or with ipilimumab. Here the CDR3 reads CASSLTGVGTEAFF. The CDR3 nucleotides are TGTGCCAGCAGCCTGACAGGGGTTGGAACTGAAGCTTTCTTT.